This TCR beta chain appears in the sequencing data of a study of blood T cell repertoires in COVID-19. Here immunoSEQ multiplex PCR was the method, and the copy in TCRdb shows in-frame clones only, minus some. The sample includes around 190,000 clones, less than 80% of them seen just once. Germline-derived CDR1 and CDR2 are KGHSH and LQKENI. Trimming shortened V by 2 bases and J by 5 bases, and 15 bases separated the two germline ends. This CDR3 comprises 15 residues. This chain connects TRBV18 to TRBJ1-1; D uncertain. This sequence was found in a woman aged 50 to 60 with acute or convalescent COVID-19. Sequences were obtained from peripheral blood. The CDR3 DNA reads TGTGCCAGCTCACCAGCTCTAGGGAGTCGGACTGAAGCTTTCTTT. It yields the protein CASSPALGSRTEAFF.